This T cell receptor beta chain was captured by sequencing in a study of T cells in Graves' hyperthyroidism and ophthalmopathy. TCR beta CDR3 regions were amplified from RNA. Researchers ran a first-round RT-PCR on the TCR CDR3 using the HTBI primer set. TCRdb independently ran MiXCR on the multiplex PCR reads; one entry per CDR3 protein. Of some 270,000 distinct CDR3 sequences listed, less than 15% are singletons. This clonotype was detected a few times. Trimming removed 2 bases at V and 2 bases at J, with 15 bases between. Looked up from germline, CDR1 is MNHEY and CDR2 is SVGEGT. The CDR3 extends over 16 amino acids. Uncontrolled infection, other autoimmune disease, pregnancy and lactation each barred patients from inclusion. Fresh peripheral blood, under 13 ml, was the source of the PBMCs.

The chain recombines TRBV6-2 or TRBV6-3 with TRBJ1-1, with D possibly TRBD1 on 6 matching bases. Sequenced sample: blood. The receptor was isolated from a woman aged 25 to 45 with Graves' hyperthyroidism that later progressed to Graves' ophthalmopathy. The CDR3 sequence is CASSYREGDINTEAFF. The CDR3 coding sequence is TGTGCCAGCAGTTACAGGGAGGGGGACATCAACACTGAAGCTTTCTTT.